These 16 T cell receptor beta chains were all obtained from the same sample, sequenced in a study of human T cells and chemical hapten exposure. TCRdb used MiXCR to reprocess the RACE reads, holding one entry per CDR3 protein. The repertoire holds under 95,000 distinct CDR3 sequences, with about 8% as singletons. Time point in this sample: pre-sensitization, week 0. Treatment here: therapeutic diphenylcyclopropenone sensitization with weekly scalp DPC. This specimen was whole blood, taken in connection with sensitization to the hapten diphenylcyclopropenone (DPC). The receptors here all came from a man aged 40-49 years with alopecia areata. Some clones in this sample may be carry-over from other donors' samples.

This clonotype came up a few times. The chain employs TRBV10-3 and TRBJ2-7; D is perhaps TRBD2 (5 bases). CDR3 length: 15 amino acids. The germline V gene has CDR1 ENHRY and CDR2 SYGVKD. V was shortened by 4 bases and J by 7 bases, with 20 bases between the two germline ends. The CDR3 region is CAISVTGGRGREQYF. The CDR3, as DNA: TGTGCCATCAGTGTAACCGGAGGCCGGGGAAGGGAGCAGTACTTC.

A few counts support this clonotype. The rearrangement links TRBV7-9 to TRBJ2-6; D ambiguous. V shed 1 base and J shed 0 bases, with 4 bases lying between them. The CDR3 runs 15 residues. The germline CDR1 and CDR2 sequences are SEHNR and FQNEAQ (reference sequence). CDR3: CASSLVPSGANVLTF. The DNA for the CDR3 is TGTGCCAGCAGCTTAGTGCCCTCTGGGGCCAACGTCCTGACTTTC.

V usage is TRBV7-6 and J usage is TRBJ1-2, with D unclear. Trimming cost V 4 bases and J 3 bases, with 18 bases left between them. The CDR3 sequence is 16 residues long. CDR1 SGHVS and CDR2 FNYEAQ come from the germline V gene. CDR3 sequence: CASSWGGNKGDYGYTF. The CDR3 DNA sequence: TGTGCCAGCAGCTGGGGAGGGAATAAGGGTGACTATGGCTACACCTTC.

In this sample, this clonotype turned up a few times. The chain joins TRBV5-1 to TRBJ2-3; D ambiguous. V was trimmed by 6 bases and J by 4 bases, leaving 12 bases between them. Germline V gene data show CDR1 as SGHRS and CDR2 as YFSETQ. This CDR3 contains 13 residues. CDR3 amino acids: CASTITGSDTQYF. The CDR3 DNA follows: TGCGCCAGCACCATTACCGGGTCAGATACGCAGTATTTT.

In this sample, this clonotype turned up many times. The chain carries TRBV28 and TRBJ1-5; D is unresolved. The V gene's germline CDR1 is MDHEN and CDR2 SYDVKM. Trimming removed 10 bases from V and 6 bases from J, with 19 bases in between. CDR3 length: 14 residues. The CDR3 nucleotides read TGTGCCACCCAGGACTCCCGAATGGGTCAGCCCCAGCATTTT. Protein sequence: CATQDSRMGQPQHF.

This clonotype occurred a few times. The V call is TRBV2, the J call TRBJ1-5, with TRBD1 matching 7 bases. Germline V gene lookup returns CDR1 SNHLY and CDR2 FYNNEI. V dropped 4 bases and J dropped 7; count of bases not matched to a gene: 4. This CDR3 contains 13 residues. CDR3 bases: TGTGCCAGCAGTGTGGTGGGACAGCAGCCCCAGCATTTT. This translates into CASSVVGQQPQHF.

The sample holds one count of this clonotype. The chain couples TRBV7-9 to TRBJ2-7; TRBD2 aligns across 7 bases. The germline V gene has CDR1 SEHNR and CDR2 FQNEAQ (reference sequence). The CDR3 is 14 residues long. V lost 6 bases to trimming and J lost 2 bases; unmatched junction nucleotides: 7. The CDR3 DNA is TGTGCCAGCAGTGGGGCGGGAGCTACCTACGAGCAGTACTTC. This gives the protein CASSGAGATYEQYF.

At least ten counts were recorded for this clonotype. The CDR3 loop is CASSPGQGREQPQHF. CDR3 sequence (DNA): TGTGCCAGCTCACCCGGACAGGGAAGGGAACAGCCCCAGCATTTT. This chain uses TRBV18 with TRBJ1-5, with 8 positions matching TRBD1. The CDR3 extends over 15 amino acids. CDR1 is KGHSH and CDR2 is LQKENI in the germline V gene. V shed 3 bases, J shed 7 bases, and the junction held 8 bases outside the gene matches.

This clonotype has ten or more counts. This chain links TRBV2 with TRBJ1-1; possible D gene TRBD1, 6 bases. This CDR3 has 13 amino acids. Trimming pared 6 bases from V and 1 base from J, leaving 9 bases between. Germline loops: CDR1 SNHLY, CDR2 FYNNEI. Here the CDR3 reads CASRYRANTEAFF. The DNA for the CDR3 is TGTGCCAGCAGGTACAGGGCGAACACTGAAGCTTTCTTT.

The CDR3 loop is CASSYSNFWGEDTQYF. As DNA, the CDR3 is TGTGCCAGCAGTTACTCCAACTTCTGGGGGGAGGATACGCAGTATTTT. The chain is built from TRBV6-2 or TRBV6-3 and TRBJ2-3, with D tentatively TRBD2 (6 bases). The germline CDR1 and CDR2 sequences are MNHEY and SVGEGT. Deletions cut 0 bases from V and 6 bases from J, with 16 bases between. The CDR3 length is 16 residues.

This rearrangement joins TRBV7-2 to TRBJ2-3, with D uncertain. V was clipped by 1 base and J by 3 bases, with 14 bases between them. Germline assignment: CDR1 SGHTA and CDR2 FQGNSA. The CDR3 is 16 residues long. The CDR3 loop is CASSLDLVMGTDTQYF. The DNA for the CDR3 is TGTGCCAGCAGCTTAGATCTGGTGATGGGGACAGATACGCAGTATTTT.

Only a few counts were recorded for this clonotype. The J gene is TRBJ1-5, the V gene TRBV7-9; 8 nucleotides match TRBD1. Germline V gene lookup returns CDR1 SEHNR and CDR2 FQNEAQ (reference sequence). The CDR3 covers 18 residues. V lost 4 bases and J lost 2; bases outside the gene matches: 13. The CDR3 protein is CASSSTPGTGGRNQPQHF. The CDR3 coding sequence is TGTGCCAGCAGCTCTACCCCTGGGACAGGTGGGCGCAATCAGCCCCAGCATTTT.

This clonotype was counted at least ten times. The chain recombines TRBV6-2 or TRBV6-3 with TRBJ2-7, with 13 nucleotides matching TRBD2. This CDR3 has 17 residues. The junction had 8 bases not matched to a gene; V was cut back by 6 bases and J by 0 bases. Germline V lookup: CDR1 MNHEY, CDR2 SVGEGT. The CDR3 loop is CASSPRTSGRSSYEQYF. CDR3 nucleotide sequence: TGTGCCAGCAGCCCGAGGACTAGCGGGAGAAGCTCCTACGAGCAGTACTTC.

This clonotype was seen at least ten times. The chain uses TRBV7-9 and TRBJ2-6; a weak D match, TRBD2 (5 bases). Germline CDR1 reads SEHNR; CDR2 reads FQNEAQ (reference sequence). The CDR3 is 18 amino acids. With 7 bases removed from V and 0 bases from J, the gap between germline ends came to 19 bases. In DNA form, the CDR3 reads TGTGCCAGCAACGTTAGCGAGGAGCCACTCTCTGGGGCCAACGTCCTGACTTTC. Translated, it gives CASNVSEEPLSGANVLTF.

This clonotype was detected ten times or more. This chain connects TRBV7-8 to TRBJ1-2, with 12 nucleotides matching TRBD1. Germline V gene sequence: CDR1 SGHVS, CDR2 FQNEAQ. The trim removed 2 bases at V and 7 bases at J, leaving 5 bases unmatched. The CDR3 has 15 amino acids. CDR3 sequence: CASSLQGQGAGGYTF. As DNA, the CDR3 is TGTGCCAGCAGCTTACAGGGACAGGGGGCGGGTGGCTACACCTTC.

This clonotype occurred once. One end of the junction is discordant with germline, which a read error may explain. The V call is TRBV20-1, the J call TRBJ2-7; 9 bases align to TRBD2. The CDR3 covers 13 residues. Germline V lookup: CDR1 DFQATT, CDR2 SNEGSKA (reference sequence). The CDR3 sequence: CSERTSASYERYF. The DNA for the CDR3 is TGCAGTGAGCGGACTAGCGCATCCTACGAGCGGTACTTC.